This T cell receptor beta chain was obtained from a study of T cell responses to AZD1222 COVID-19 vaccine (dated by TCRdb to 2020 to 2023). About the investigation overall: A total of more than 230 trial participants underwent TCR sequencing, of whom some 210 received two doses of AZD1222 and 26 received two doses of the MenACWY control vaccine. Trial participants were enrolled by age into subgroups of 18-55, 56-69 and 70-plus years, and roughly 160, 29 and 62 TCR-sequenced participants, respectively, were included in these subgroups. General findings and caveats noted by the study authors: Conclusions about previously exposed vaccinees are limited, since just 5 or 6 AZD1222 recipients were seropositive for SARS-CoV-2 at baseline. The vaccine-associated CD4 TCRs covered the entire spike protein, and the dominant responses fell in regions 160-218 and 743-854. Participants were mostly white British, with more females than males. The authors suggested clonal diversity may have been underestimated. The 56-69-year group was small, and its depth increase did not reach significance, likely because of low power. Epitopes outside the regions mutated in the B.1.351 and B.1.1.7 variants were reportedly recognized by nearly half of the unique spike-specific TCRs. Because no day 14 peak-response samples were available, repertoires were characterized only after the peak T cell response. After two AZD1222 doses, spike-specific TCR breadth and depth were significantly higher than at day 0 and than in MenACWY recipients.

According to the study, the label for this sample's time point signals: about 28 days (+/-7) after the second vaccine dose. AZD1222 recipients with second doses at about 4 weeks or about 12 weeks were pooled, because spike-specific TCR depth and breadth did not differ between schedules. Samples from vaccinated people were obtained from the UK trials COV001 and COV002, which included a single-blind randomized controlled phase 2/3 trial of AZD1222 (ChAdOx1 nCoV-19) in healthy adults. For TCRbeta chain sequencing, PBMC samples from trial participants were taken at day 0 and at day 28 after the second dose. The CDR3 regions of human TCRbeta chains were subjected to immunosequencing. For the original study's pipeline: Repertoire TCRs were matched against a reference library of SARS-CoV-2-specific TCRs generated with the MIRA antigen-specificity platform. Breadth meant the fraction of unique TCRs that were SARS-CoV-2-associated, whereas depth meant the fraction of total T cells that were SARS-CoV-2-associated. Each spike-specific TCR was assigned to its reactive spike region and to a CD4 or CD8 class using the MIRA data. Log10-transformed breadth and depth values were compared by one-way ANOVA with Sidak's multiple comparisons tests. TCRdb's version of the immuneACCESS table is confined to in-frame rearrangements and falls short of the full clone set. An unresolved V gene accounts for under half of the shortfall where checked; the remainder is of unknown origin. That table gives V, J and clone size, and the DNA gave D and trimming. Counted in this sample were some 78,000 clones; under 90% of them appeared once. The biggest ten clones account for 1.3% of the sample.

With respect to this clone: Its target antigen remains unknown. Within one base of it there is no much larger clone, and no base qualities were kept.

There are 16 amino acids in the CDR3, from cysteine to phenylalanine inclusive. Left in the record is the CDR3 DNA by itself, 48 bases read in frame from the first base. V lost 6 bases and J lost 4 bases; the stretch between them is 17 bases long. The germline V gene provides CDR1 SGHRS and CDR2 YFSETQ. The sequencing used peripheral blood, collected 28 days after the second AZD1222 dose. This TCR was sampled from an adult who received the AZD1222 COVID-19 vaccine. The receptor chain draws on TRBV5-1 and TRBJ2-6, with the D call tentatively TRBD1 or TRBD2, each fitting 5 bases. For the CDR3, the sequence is CASNWQGAPGANVLTF. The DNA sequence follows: TGCGCCAGCAATTGGCAGGGAGCCCCCGGGGCCAACGTCCTGACTTTC.